A selection of T cell receptor beta chains follows, all from one sample in a study of Graves' ophthalmopathy and Graves' hyperthyroidism. One entry per CDR3 protein results from TCRdb running MiXCR on the multiplex PCR reads. The profile shows roughly 380,000 distinct CDR3 sequences, less than 20% of them singletons. Sequenced sample: peripheral blood. Source of these receptors: a woman under 30 with stable Graves' hyperthyroidism. CDR3s include the opening cysteine and the closing phenylalanine or tryptophan. D genes are given only for firm matches. The listing skips clone size in some rows; elsewhere it reads once, few, many or a size class.

>TRBV5-1|15|-|-|TRBJ1-5
CASSEGIYANQPQHF
TGCGCCAGCAGTGAGGGGATTTATGCCAATCAGCCCCAGCATTTT
>TRBV2|14|-|-|TRBJ1-5
CASKARNTDQPQHF
TGTGCCAGCAAAGCAAGAAATACAGATCAGCCCCAGCATTTT
>TRBV20-1|15|many|TRBD2|TRBJ2-5
CSATGLAGVQETQYF
TGCAGTGCTACCGGACTAGCGGGGGTCCAAGAGACCCAGTACTTC
>TRBV11-3|15|many|-|TRBJ2-5
CASSFGTNGKETQYF
TGTGCCAGCAGCTTTGGAACGAACGGCAAAGAGACCCAGTACTTC
>TRBV11-2|16|many|TRBD1|TRBJ1-2
CATRAPRDRVNYGYTF
TGTGCCACCAGGGCCCCCCGGGACAGGGTTAACTATGGCTACACCTTC
>TRBV19|15|many|-|TRBJ2-5
CASSTTRRSQETQYF
TGTGCCAGTAGCACTACCCGACGGTCACAAGAGACCCAGTACTTC
>TRBV6-2/TRBV6-3|13|many|-|TRBJ1-1
CASSGGAAIEAFF
TGTGCCAGCAGCGGTGGGGCGGCGATTGAAGCTTTCTTT
>TRBV27|14|many|-|TRBJ1-5
CASSLSASSAPQHF
TGTGCCAGCAGTTTATCGGCCAGCTCAGCGCCCCAGCATTTT
>TRBV7-2|13|-|TRBD1|TRBJ2-7
CASRETGPYEQYF
TGTGCCAGCAGGGAGACAGGGCCCTACGAGCAGTACTTC
>TRBV20-1|14|few|TRBD1|TRBJ1-1
CSARETGVGTEAFF
TGCAGTGCTAGAGAGACAGGGGTGGGTACTGAAGCTTTCTTT